Included here is one T cell receptor (beta chain) sequence, with context. This record comes from a study of blood T cell repertoires in COVID-19. Profiling relied on immunoSEQ multiplex PCR, and the TCRdb table lists in-frame clones only, not all of them. The sample gives approximately 240,000 clones, roughly 81% of which show up once; 2.9% is in the top ten. After removal of 4 bases from V and 9 bases from J, the junction contained 7 bases not matched to a gene. Germline V gene lookup returns CDR1 SNHLY and CDR2 FYNNEI. The CDR3 loop spans 14 amino acids. The receptor comes from a man between 45 and 60 years old who had recovered from COVID-19. Material: peripheral blood. The genes are TRBV2 and TRBJ2-1; 9 nucleotides agree with TRBD2. The DNA for the CDR3 is TGTGCCAGCAGTGGTGCGGGAGGGCCAGTTGAGCAGTTCTTC. Translated, it gives CASSGAGGPVEQFF.